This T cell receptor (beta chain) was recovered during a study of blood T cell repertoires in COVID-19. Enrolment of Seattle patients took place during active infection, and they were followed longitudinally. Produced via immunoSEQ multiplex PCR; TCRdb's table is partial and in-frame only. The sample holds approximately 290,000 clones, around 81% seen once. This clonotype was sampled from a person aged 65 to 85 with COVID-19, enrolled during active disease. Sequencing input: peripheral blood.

For the CDR3, the DNA is TGTGCCAGTAGTATACCGCAGAACTATGGCTACACCTTC. Translating it yields CASSIPQNYGYTF. The rearrangement links TRBV19 to TRBJ1-2, with unresolved D. Germline V CDR1 and CDR2: LNHDA, SQIVND (reference sequence). The V end was cut by 2 bases, the J end by 2 bases, with 6 bases between. The CDR3 is made up of 13 amino acids.